This is a list of T cell receptor beta chains from one sample in a study of Ad26.COV2.S vaccination and SARS-CoV-2 variants. The repertoire was sequenced with immunoSEQ multiplex PCR; TCRdb's copy has only in-frame clones and lacks some. The table shows about 350,000 clones, with approximately 81% occurring only once. Sequencing used peripheral blood, obtained in a trial of Ad26.COV2.S vaccine versus placebo. Receptors originate from a person between 18 and 65 years old who received the Ad26.COV2.S COVID-19 vaccine or a placebo. Each CDR3 is given with its conserved first and last residue. Each record gives: clone size, CDR3 length, D gene, J gene, V gene, CDR3 DNA, CDR3 protein. D genes are given only for firm matches. Clone size is given for some rows only: seen once, a few or many times, or a class if the clone is expanded.

NA | 11 | NA | TRBJ2-7 | TRBV28 | TGTGCCACTACGAGCTCCTACGAGCAGTACTTC | CATTSSYEQYF
once | 14 | NA | TRBJ1-4 | TRBV18 | TGTGCCAGCTCACCGAGGGGGGCTGAGGAAAAACTGTTTTTT | CASSPRGAEEKLFF
NA | 17 | TRBD2 | TRBJ2-7 | TRBV5-4 | TGTGCCAGCAGCTTGGGACTAGCGGGAGGGCCGGGTCACGAGCAGTACTTC | CASSLGLAGGPGHEQYF
NA | 15 | TRBD1 | TRBJ2-7 | TRBV18 | TGTGCCAGCTCACTCCCCGACAGGGGAGTATACGAGCAGTACTTC | CASSLPDRGVYEQYF
NA | 16 | NA | TRBJ1-2 | TRBV19 | TGTGCCAGTATCCCGGCTAACAGGGTGGATACTAGGGGCTACACCTTC | CASIPANRVDTRGYTF
few | 19 | TRBD2 | TRBJ2-1 | TRBV24-1 | TGTGCCACCAGTGACCCGTGGGTTGAGGCGGGAGCGGGGTACAATGAGCAGTTCTTC | CATSDPWVEAGAGYNEQFF
NA | 15 | TRBD2 | TRBJ2-7 | TRBV6-5 | TGTGCCAGCAGTCCCTCGGCCGGGGGGGCTTACGAGCAGTACTTC | CASSPSAGGAYEQYF
NA | 13 | TRBD1 | TRBJ2-2 | TRBV10-3 | TGTGCCATCAGAGACAGGGGGCCCGGGGAGCTGTTTTTT | CAIRDRGPGELFF
NA | 15 | NA | TRBJ2-7 | TRBV7-2 | TGTGCCAGCAGCCTGAATGCCGGGGGATCCTACGAGCAGTACTTC | CASSLNAGGSYEQYF
few | 16 | NA | TRBJ1-5 | TRBV27 | TGTGCCAGCAGTTTAAATGGAGCACGGGGTAATCAGCCCCAGCATTTT | CASSLNGARGNQPQHF
NA | 14 | TRBD1 | TRBJ1-2 | TRBV7-8 | TGTGCCAGCAGCAACCCGGGACAGCACTATGGCTACACCTTC | CASSNPGQHYGYTF
NA | 14 | TRBD1 | TRBJ2-7 | TRBV6-1 | TGTGCCAGCAGTGAATCGGACAGGCCTAACGAGCAGTACTTC | CASSESDRPNEQYF
NA | 14 | TRBD1 | TRBJ1-2 | TRBV19 | TGTGCCAGTTCCCACGGACAGGGTCAGGCTGGCTACACCTTC | CASSHGQGQAGYTF
NA | 13 | TRBD2 | TRBJ2-7 | TRBV12-3/TRBV12-4 | TGTGCCAGCAGTTGGGGGACTAGCTACGAGCAGTACTTC | CASSWGTSYEQYF
NA | 16 | NA | TRBJ2-3 | TRBV16 | TGTGCCAGCAGCCAAACCCGGGACACAAGCACAGATACGCAGTATTTT | CASSQTRDTSTDTQYF
NA | 16 | NA | TRBJ1-6 | TRBV27 | TGTGCCAGCAGCCCAACCCCTGGGGTCACAGATTCACCCCTCCACTTT | CASSPTPGVTDSPLHF
few | 16 | NA | TRBJ1-5 | TRBV5-3 | TGTGCCAGAAGCTTAAAACTGGTAGGTGGCAATCAGCCCCAGCATTTT | CARSLKLVGGNQPQHF
NA | 15 | TRBD2 | TRBJ2-7 | TRBV4-1 | TGCGCCAGCAGCCTAGTCTTGGGCGGGAGCAGCGAGCAGTACTTC | CASSLVLGGSSEQYF
NA | 15 | NA | TRBJ1-6 | TRBV18 | TGTGCCAGCTCACCAGGGGGGTCCTATAATTCACCCCTCCACTTT | CASSPGGSYNSPLHF
NA | 15 | NA | TRBJ1-6 | TRBV7-2 | TGTGCCAGCAGCTTAGATTCCCAGGCCGGGTCACCCCTCCACTTT | CASSLDSQAGSPLHF
NA | 22 | TRBD1 | TRBJ1-6 | TRBV18 | TGTGCCAGCTCACCCCCTCGTGTCGGTCGCTTATCGGACAGGGGGCACGTCTCACCCCTCCACTTT | CASSPPRVGRLSDRGHVSPLHF
few | 17 | TRBD2 | TRBJ2-2 | TRBV24-1 | TGTGCCACCAGTGGTGGTAGCGGGGGGCCGAACACCGGGGAGCTGTTTTTT | CATSGGSGGPNTGELFF
NA | 15 | NA | TRBJ2-5 | TRBV6-1 | TGTGCCAGCAGTGAAGCAGGGGGGCGCTGGGAGACCCAGTACTTC | CASSEAGGRWETQYF
NA | 15 | TRBD2 | TRBJ2-5 | TRBV5-1 | TGCGCCAGCAGCACCGGGACTAGCGGGGGAGAGACCCAGTACTTC | CASSTGTSGGETQYF
NA | 12 | NA | TRBJ2-1 | TRBV7-9 | TGTGCCAGCCGGATGGGACGAAATGAGCAGTTCTTC | CASRMGRNEQFF
once | 15 | NA | TRBJ1-3 | TRBV4-1 | TGCGCCAGCACCCCGGGGATAGCGACTGGAAACACCATATATTTT | CASTPGIATGNTIYF
once | 19 | TRBD2 | TRBJ2-7 | TRBV4-3 | TGCGCCAGCAGCCAAGATGCTGATAGCGGGGCTCCTAAGACCTACGAGCAGTACTTC | CASSQDADSGAPKTYEQYF
NA | 16 | NA | TRBJ2-3 | TRBV4-3 | TGCGCCAGCAGCCAAGAGTGGGGTGACCCCCCAGATACGCAGTATTTT | CASSQEWGDPPDTQYF
NA | 14 | TRBD1 | TRBJ1-2 | TRBV6-5 | TGTGCCAGCAGAAAGAACAGGGGTGGCTATGGCTACACCTTC | CASRKNRGGYGYTF
NA | 14 | NA | TRBJ2-1 | TRBV5-1 | TGCGCCAGCAGCAAGGGCAGGACCTACAATGAGCAGTTCTTC | CASSKGRTYNEQFF
NA | 14 | NA | TRBJ1-5 | TRBV28 | TGTGCCAGCAGCTTCGACAGGACAAATCAGCCCCAGCATTTT | CASSFDRTNQPQHF
many | 14 | NA | TRBJ2-7 | TRBV5-1 | TGCGCCAGCAGCTTGGGATACGCTCCTCACGAGCAGTACTTC | CASSLGYAPHEQYF
NA | 16 | NA | TRBJ2-1 | TRBV28 | TGTGCCAGCAGACCCCCAGGAAACCCTTCCTACAATGAGCAGTTCTTC | CASRPPGNPSYNEQFF
NA | 16 | NA | TRBJ1-5 | TRBV18 | TGTGCCAGCTCACCGCATCCGGGAAACTTGAATCAGCCCCAGCATTTT | CASSPHPGNLNQPQHF
many | 17 | NA | TRBJ2-1 | TRBV12-5 | TGTGCTAGTGGTTTCGAGATAAGTAGGGGCTCCTACAATGAGCAGTTCTTC | CASGFEISRGSYNEQFF
NA | 12 | NA | TRBJ2-1 | TRBV11-2 | TGTGCCAGCAGCCGGGAGAGCGATGAGCAGTTCTTC | CASSRESDEQFF
NA | 13 | NA | TRBJ2-3 | TRBV6-5 | TGTGCCAGCGCTCTCGGGCGAACAGATACGCAGTATTTT | CASALGRTDTQYF
NA | 11 | NA | TRBJ1-4 | TRBV20-1 | TGCAGTGCTAGTGTGGTTGAAAAACTGTTTTTT | CSASVVEKLFF
once | 17 | NA | TRBJ2-5 | TRBV28 | TGTGCCAGCAGTTTAAAATTTGGTTTGGCCACCCAAGAGACCCAGTACTTC | CASSLKFGLATQETQYF
NA | 15 | TRBD2 | TRBJ2-1 | TRBV5-1 | TGCGCCAGCGAACCTAGTAGCGGGGGGTACAATGAGCAGTTCTTC | CASEPSSGGYNEQFF
NA | 14 | NA | TRBJ2-4 | TRBV4-3 | TGCGCCAGCAGCCAAGAACTAGCCAAAAACATTCAGTACTTC | CASSQELAKNIQYF
NA | 14 | NA | TRBJ2-3 | TRBV24-1 | TGTGCCACCTCCCGGGGGACCTCCACAGATACGCAGTATTTT | CATSRGTSTDTQYF